Given below is one T cell receptor (beta chain) in context. Sample time point: sample taken at primary tumor resection. Sequencing of whole RNA from tumor, nontumor lung or frozen PBMC involved no sorting. Germline CDR1 and CDR2: SGHVS and FNYEAQ. V lost 2 bases, J lost 3 bases, and 12 bases stayed unmatched. The length of the CDR3 is 20 residues. These data are taken from a study of spatial heterogeneity in lung cancer. TCRdb ran MiXCR on the 5' RACE reads and lists one entry per CDR3 protein. The table lists tens of thousands of distinct CDR3 sequences, approximately 8.5% of them singletons. The receptor was derived from a male donor with early-stage non-small cell lung cancer. Material: PBMCs, obtained at surgery. J is TRBJ1-6 and V is TRBV7-6; the match to TRBD1 covers 11 bases. CDR3 sequence reads: CASSLRPGQGGQGYNSPLHF. CDR3 bases: TGTGCCAGCAGCTTACGTCCGGGACAGGGGGGTCAGGGCTATAATTCACCCCTCCACTTT. The variable domain in full, completed from reference TRBV7-6 and TRBJ1-6, reads GAGVSQSPRYKVTKRGQDVALRCDPISGHVSLYWYRQALGQGPEFLTYFNYEAQQDKSGLPNDRFSAERPEGSISTLTIQRTEQRDSAMYRCASSLRPGQGGQGYNSPLHFGNGTRLTVT.